Each of the 9 T cell receptor beta chains below was sequenced from the same sample in a study of shared clonotypes between healthy human individuals. This table comes from immunoSEQ multiplex PCR, and its TCRdb copy is limited to in-frame clones, with some not included. The profile shows 150,000 to 200,000 clones, approximately 61% of them singletons. Source material: memory CD4+ T cells sorted from blood. Regarding subset: CD45RA-negative fraction. These receptors were taken from a man aged 25 to 40 in good health.

The CDR3 region has the DNA TGTGCCAGCAGTGAATGGGCTAGCGGGAGTATCGCCTACAATGAGCAGTTCTTC. Translation: CASSEWASGSIAYNEQFF. The chain carries TRBV2 and TRBJ2-1, with TRBD2 identical over 10 bases. In germline, CDR1 is SNHLY, CDR2 FYNNEI. V gave up 2 bases and J gave up 2 bases; unmatched junction bases: 9. The CDR3 runs 18 residues.

This clone occurred a few times. V gene TRBV19 combines with J gene TRBJ1-2, with D maybe TRBD1 (5 bases). CDR3 size: 14 residues. The V end was cut by 4 bases, the J end by 11 bases, with 20 bases between. Germline V gene sequence: CDR1 LNHDA, CDR2 SQIVND (reference sequence). The CDR3 nucleotides read TGTGCCAGTAGTAGCGCTGCCGCGGGACGGAGATACACCTTC. Translated: CASSSAAAGRRYTF.

The CDR3 DNA follows: TGTGCCAGCAGCCGCCAGGGGGATGAGGCCCAGTACTTC. This codes for CASSRQGDEAQYF. The J gene is TRBJ2-5, the V gene TRBV7-2; the match to TRBD1 covers 7 bases. This CDR3 contains 13 residues. J lost 9 bases, V lost 5 bases, and 9 bases had no gene match. Germline CDR1 reads SGHTA; CDR2 reads FQGNSA.

The chain combines TRBV5-4 with TRBJ2-7; D perhaps matches TRBD2 (5 bases). CDR3 length equals 13 residues. CDR1 is SGHNT and CDR2 is YYREEE in the germline V gene (reference sequence). V was pared by 1 base and J by 3 bases, with 8 bases between. The CDR3 DNA follows: TGTGCCAGCAGCTTGAACGGGATCTACGAGCAGTACTTC. It codes for CASSLNGIYEQYF.

This clone was counted only a few times. This chain connects TRBV2 to TRBJ1-2; D is unresolved. Trimming left V 3 bases short and J 3 bases short, with 5 bases between. The germline V gene has CDR1 SNHLY and CDR2 FYNNEI. This CDR3 has 12 amino acids. In DNA form, the CDR3 reads TGTGCCAGCAGTGACAGGCACTATGGCTACACCTTC. Translated: CASSDRHYGYTF.

This chain uses TRBV2 with TRBJ2-5; D call uncertain. Germline V gene data show CDR1 as SNHLY and CDR2 as FYNNEI. V lost 5 bases and J 2 bases, leaving 6 bases between the germline ends. The CDR3 has 12 residues. The DNA for the CDR3 is TGTGCCAGCAGTTACGAACAAGAGACCCAGTACTTC. Protein: CASSYEQETQYF.

This clone is a singleton in its sample. The J gene is TRBJ1-4, the V gene TRBV9; 10 bases map to TRBD1. The germline gives CDR1 SGDLS, CDR2 YYNGEE. The CDR3 length is 14 residues. Losses at the gene ends were 3 bases for V and 5 bases for J; bases not matched to a gene: 1. CDR3 loop: CASSAGQGNEKLFF. The CDR3, as DNA: TGTGCCAGCAGCGCGGGACAGGGGAATGAAAAACTGTTTTTT.

The chain recombines TRBV18 with TRBJ2-3; 8 positions match TRBD2. The germline V gene encodes CDR1 KGHSH and CDR2 LQKENI. This CDR3 is 14 amino acids long. V dropped 3 bases and J dropped 6; count of bases not matched to a gene: 5. As DNA, the CDR3 is TGTGCCAGCTCACCCGCTAGCGGGTCGGATACGCAGTATTTT. Its translation: CASSPASGSDTQYF.

This rearrangement joins TRBV5-1 to TRBJ2-1; the match to TRBD2 covers 7 bases. The CDR3 length is 14 residues. Losses at the gene ends were 6 bases for V and 5 bases for J; bases not matched to a gene: 8. CDR1 SGHRS and CDR2 YFSETQ come from the germline V gene. The CDR3 protein is CASKRASGNNEQFF. DNA for the CDR3: TGCGCCAGCAAGAGGGCTAGCGGTAACAATGAGCAGTTCTTC.